The T cell receptor (beta chain) described here comes from a study of Tregs in tolerant kidney transplant recipients (dated by TCRdb to about 2019). Study-level background: The study used TCRbeta sequencing to identify donor-specific regulatory T cells before combined kidney and bone marrow transplantation, then tracked those cells after transplant.

Relative to germline, V is 1 base shorter and J is 4 bases shorter, with 7 bases between their ends. Measured from the cysteine to the phenylalanine, the CDR3 is 13 residues long. Of the CDR3's DNA, 30 bases were read; they are in frame from base 1. Reading the germline V gene (reference sequence) gives CDR1 DFQATT and CDR2 SNEGSKA. The transplants used related donors along with nonmyeloablative bone marrow transplantation, and in the human trials mixed chimerism was transient. Unstimulated Tregs (CD4+CD25+CD127-), CD4+ non-Tregs (CD4+CD25-), CD4 and CD8 cells were FACS-sorted from thawed PBMCs. The patients were several recipients of combined kidney and bone marrow transplants from the ITN036ST trial, and samples were available only from these trial subjects. Healthy control blood was processed to PBMCs with a Ficoll density gradient and then cryopreserved, whereas patient PBMCs were collected both before and after transplant.

Remarks on this clone: Its antigen is unknown. The read is 3 residues too short to cover the CDR3 end, so that end is filled in from the germline J gene.

The paper's findings and limits, for the study overall: Expanding Tregs with activated donor B cells appeared to identify the most biologically relevant and donor-specific TCRbeta repertoire. PCR primers changed over time for some patients, so nucleotide-level comparison across those patients' samples was not possible. Donor-specific Treg expansion exceeded global Treg expansion in tolerant patients, suggesting antigen-driven rather than nonspecific expansion. Biological reproducibility was not directly addressed, though technical replication error appeared minimal. Because only a small number of patients were included, the study had limitations, and the results will need to be validated in larger populations as well as under other immunosuppression protocols.

For TCRbeta CDR3 sequencing, genomic DNA was extracted from sorted cells using the QIAGEN DNeasy Blood and Tissue Kit. High-throughput TCRbeta CDR3 sequencing, which included PCR amplification with bias correction and internal controls, was done commercially through immunoSEQ. Per the original workflow: Unique productive TCRbeta sequences were defined by CDR3 nucleotide sequence where primers matched, otherwise by CDR3 amino acid sequence with Vbeta and Jbeta genes. To correct for sorting error, sequences found in more than one sorted population at a frequency ratio of 2:1 or less were discarded, and the remaining shared sequences were assigned to the population with the higher frequency. Sequences were defined as donor-reactive when expanded at least 5-fold in CFSE-low cells versus unstimulated cells and present at a frequency of at least 0.01% in CFSE-low cells. Repertoire divergence was quantified by Jensen-Shannon divergence using the top 100 TCRbeta sequences ranked by frequency. When a sample had multiple sequencing runs, each run was corrected for sorting error separately and the runs were then pooled. TCRdb carries this immuneACCESS record with in-frame sequences only. Its versions omit some clonotypes, under half of them owing to an unresolved V gene in the studies checked, with the rest unexplained. The V and J calls and clone size come from that table; D and trimming were worked out from the DNA. This sample's table carries roughly 15,000 clones. The ten biggest clones cover roughly 3.8% of the sample.

The sample was CD4+ T cells from blood (PBMCs), taken 12 months after the transplant. The sequence derives from a human patient who received a combined kidney and bone marrow transplant. The graft donor may be the source of some T cells after a transplant. The V and J genes are TRBV20-1 and TRBJ2-2, with TRBD1 perhaps the D gene, on 5 matching bases. CDR3 protein: CSARGRVTGELFF. The part of the CDR3 DNA that was read is TGCAGTGCTAGAGGCAGGGTCACCGGGGAG.